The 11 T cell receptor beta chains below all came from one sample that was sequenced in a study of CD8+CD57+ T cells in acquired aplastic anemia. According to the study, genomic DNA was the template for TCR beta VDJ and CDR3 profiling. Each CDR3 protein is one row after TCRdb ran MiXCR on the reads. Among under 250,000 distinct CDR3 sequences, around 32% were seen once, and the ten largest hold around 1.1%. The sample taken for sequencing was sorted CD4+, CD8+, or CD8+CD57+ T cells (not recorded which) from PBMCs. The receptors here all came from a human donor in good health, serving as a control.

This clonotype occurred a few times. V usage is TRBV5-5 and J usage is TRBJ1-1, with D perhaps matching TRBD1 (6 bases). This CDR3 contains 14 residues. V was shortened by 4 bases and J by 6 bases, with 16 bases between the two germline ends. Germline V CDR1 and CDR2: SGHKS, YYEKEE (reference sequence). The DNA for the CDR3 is TGTGCCAGCAGCCTACCAGGGGTGGGGGCTGAAGCTTTCTTT. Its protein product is CASSLPGVGAEAFF.

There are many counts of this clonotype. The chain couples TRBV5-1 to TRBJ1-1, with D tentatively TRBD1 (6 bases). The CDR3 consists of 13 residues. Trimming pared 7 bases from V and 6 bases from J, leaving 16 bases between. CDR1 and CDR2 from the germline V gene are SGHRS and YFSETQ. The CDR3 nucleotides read TGCGCCAGCCGCCCGGGGGCAGGGCCTGAAGCTTTCTTT. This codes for CASRPGAGPEAFF.

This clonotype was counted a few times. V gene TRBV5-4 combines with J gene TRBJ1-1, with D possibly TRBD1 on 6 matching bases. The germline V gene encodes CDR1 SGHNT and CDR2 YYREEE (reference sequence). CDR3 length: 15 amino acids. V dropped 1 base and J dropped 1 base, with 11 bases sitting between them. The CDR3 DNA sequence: TGTGCCAGCAGCTTGTCGTCAGGGGCGAACACTGAAGCTTTCTTT. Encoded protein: CASSLSSGANTEAFF.

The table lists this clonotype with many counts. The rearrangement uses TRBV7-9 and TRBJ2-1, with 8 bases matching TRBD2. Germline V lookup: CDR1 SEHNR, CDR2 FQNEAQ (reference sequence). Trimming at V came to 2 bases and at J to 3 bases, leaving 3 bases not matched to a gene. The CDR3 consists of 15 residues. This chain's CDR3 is CASSLRGGYYNEQFF. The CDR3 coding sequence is TGTGCCAGCAGCTTACGGGGGGGATACTACAATGAGCAGTTCTTC.

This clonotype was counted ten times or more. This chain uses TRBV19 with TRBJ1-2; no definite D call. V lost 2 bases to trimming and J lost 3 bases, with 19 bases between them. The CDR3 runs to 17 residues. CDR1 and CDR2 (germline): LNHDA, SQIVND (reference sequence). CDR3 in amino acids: CASSIRTPLWDYYGYTF. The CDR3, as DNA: TGTGCCAGTAGTATACGGACTCCCCTTTGGGATTACTATGGCTACACCTTC.

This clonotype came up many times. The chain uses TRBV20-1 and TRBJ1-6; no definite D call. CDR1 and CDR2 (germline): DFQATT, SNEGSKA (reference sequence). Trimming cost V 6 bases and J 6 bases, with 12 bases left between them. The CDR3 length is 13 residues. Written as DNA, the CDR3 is TGCAGTGCCAGCGAGGGTATTAATTCACCCCTCCACTTT. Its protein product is CSASEGINSPLHF.

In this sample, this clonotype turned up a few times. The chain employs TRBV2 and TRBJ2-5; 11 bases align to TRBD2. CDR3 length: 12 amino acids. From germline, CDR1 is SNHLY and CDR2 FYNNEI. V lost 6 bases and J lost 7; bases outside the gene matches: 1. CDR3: CASRLAGGTQYF. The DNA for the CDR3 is TGTGCCAGCAGGCTAGCGGGGGGGACCCAGTACTTC.

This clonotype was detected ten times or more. The CDR3 protein is CASRRYPYEQYF. In DNA, the CDR3 is TGTGCCAGCAGAAGGTACCCCTACGAGCAGTACTTC. The V call is TRBV6-1, the J call TRBJ2-7; D not resolved. V gave up 6 bases and J gave up 2 bases, with 8 bases separating them. The length of the CDR3 is 12 residues. Germline assignment: CDR1 MNHNS and CDR2 SASEGT.

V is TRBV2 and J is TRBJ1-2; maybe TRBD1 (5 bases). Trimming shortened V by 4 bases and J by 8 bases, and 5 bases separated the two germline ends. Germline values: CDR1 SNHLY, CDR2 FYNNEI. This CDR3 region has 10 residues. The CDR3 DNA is TGTGCCAGCAGTGGACAGGGCTACACCTTC. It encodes CASSGQGYTF.

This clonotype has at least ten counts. The DNA for the CDR3 is TGTGCCAGCAGCTCACGACAGCCAGCGAACACCGGGGAGCTGTTTTTT. Protein: CASSSRQPANTGELFF. This rearrangement joins TRBV7-9 to TRBJ2-2; the D gene is possibly TRBD1 (5 bases). This CDR3 is built from 16 residues. The V and J ends lost 4 bases and 0 bases respectively, with 12 bases between them. Germline V lookup: CDR1 SEHNR, CDR2 FQNEAQ (reference sequence).

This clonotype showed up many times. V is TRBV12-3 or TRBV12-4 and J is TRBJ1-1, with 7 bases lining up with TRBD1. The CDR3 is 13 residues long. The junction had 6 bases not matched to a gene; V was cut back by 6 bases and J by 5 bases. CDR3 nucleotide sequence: TGTGCCAGCAGCTTGTACAGGGGTACTGAAGCTTTCTTT. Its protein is CASSLYRGTEAFF.